This T cell receptor (beta chain) was recorded in a study of OX40 agonist ivuxolimab in advanced cancers. Data came from immunoSEQ multiplex PCR; TCRdb stores just in-frame clones and leaves some out. The sample has tens of thousands of clones; 90% to 95% are singletons. It was autoimmune disease history or systemic immunosuppression that excluded patients. Baseline, cycle 4 day 1, and cycle 7 day 1 were the blood sampling points. Specimen: CD4+ or CD8+ T cells sorted from blood, collected in a trial of the OX40 agonist ivuxolimab. The TCR comes from an adult with an advanced solid tumor such as melanoma, head and neck, liver or kidney cancer.

The CDR3: CASSLDGLSGNTIYF. CDR3 bases: TGCGCCAGCAGCCTGGACGGTCTATCTGGAAACACCATATATTTT. This sequence joins TRBV5-1 and TRBJ1-3; D is unresolved. V shed 4 bases and J shed 1 base, with 12 bases lying between them. CDR1 is SGHRS and CDR2 is YFSETQ in the germline V gene. This CDR3 has 15 amino acids.